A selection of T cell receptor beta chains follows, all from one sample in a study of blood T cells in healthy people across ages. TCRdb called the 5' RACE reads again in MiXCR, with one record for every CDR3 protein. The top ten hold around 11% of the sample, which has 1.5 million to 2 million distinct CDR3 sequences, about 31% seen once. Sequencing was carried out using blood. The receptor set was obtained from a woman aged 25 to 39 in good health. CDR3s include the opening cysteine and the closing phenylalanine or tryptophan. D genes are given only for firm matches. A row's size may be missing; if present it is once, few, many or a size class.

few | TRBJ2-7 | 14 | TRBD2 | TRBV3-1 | CASSRELSGSSQYF | TGTGCCAGCAGCCGAGAGCTTAGCGGGAGTTCACAGTACTTC
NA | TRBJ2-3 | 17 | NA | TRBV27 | CASSSHRGGPSTDTQYF | TGTGCCAGCAGTTCCCATAGGGGGGGGCCTTCCACAGATACGCAGTATTTT
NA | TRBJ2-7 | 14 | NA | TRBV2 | CASSSGVWAYEQYF | TGTGCCAGCAGCTCCGGGGTGTGGGCATACGAGCAGTACTTC
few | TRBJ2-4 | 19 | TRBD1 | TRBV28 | CASSYNRARQGLAKNIQYF | TGTGCCAGCAGTTACAACCGTGCAAGACAGGGGCTAGCCAAAAACATTCAGTACTTC
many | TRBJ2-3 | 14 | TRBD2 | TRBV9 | CASSVGLAGDTQYF | TGTGCCAGCAGCGTAGGACTAGCGGGAGATACGCAGTATTTT
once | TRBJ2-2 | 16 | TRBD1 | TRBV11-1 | CASSIDRGRRAGELFF | TGTGCCAGCAGCATCGACAGGGGGCGAAGAGCCGGGGAGCTGTTTTTT
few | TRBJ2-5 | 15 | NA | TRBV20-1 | CSASLGRGRGETQYF | TGCAGTGCTAGCCTCGGTCGGGGGCGCGGGGAGACCCAGTACTTC
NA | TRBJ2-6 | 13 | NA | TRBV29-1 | CSAWDSPANVLTF | TGCAGCGCGTGGGACTCCCCCGCCAACGTCCTGACTTTC
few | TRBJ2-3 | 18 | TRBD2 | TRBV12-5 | CASGLVIGTSVITDTQYF | TGTGCTAGTGGTTTGGTAATAGGGACTAGCGTAATCACAGATACGCAGTATTTT
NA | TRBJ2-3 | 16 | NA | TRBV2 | CASREGTLPSTDTQYF | TGTGCCAGCAGAGAGGGGACTTTACCTAGCACAGATACGCAGTATTTT
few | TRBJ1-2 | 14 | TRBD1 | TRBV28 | CASRPGQANYGYTF | TGTGCCAGCAGACCAGGACAGGCCAACTATGGCTACACCTTC
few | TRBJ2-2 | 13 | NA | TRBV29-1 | CSVEGENTGELFF | TGCAGCGTTGAAGGGGAGAACACCGGGGAGCTGTTTTTT
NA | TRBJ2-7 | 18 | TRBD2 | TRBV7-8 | CASSPSRTSGRTSYEQYF | TGTGCCAGCAGCCCCTCAAGGACTAGCGGGAGGACCTCCTACGAGCAGTACTTC
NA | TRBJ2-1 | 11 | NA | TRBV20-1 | CSAYSSHEQFF | TGCAGTGCCTACAGTTCGCATGAGCAGTTCTTC
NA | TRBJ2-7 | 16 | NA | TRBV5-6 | CASSLFRTPIAYEQYF | TGTGCCAGCAGCTTGTTTAGGACTCCAATCGCCTACGAGCAGTACTTC
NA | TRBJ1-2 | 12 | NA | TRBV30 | CAWRSPLWGYTF | TGTGCCTGGAGGTCACCCCTTTGGGGCTACACCTTC
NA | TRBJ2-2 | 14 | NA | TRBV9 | CASEGNSNTGELFF | TGTGCCAGCGAAGGGAATTCGAACACCGGGGAGCTGTTTTTT
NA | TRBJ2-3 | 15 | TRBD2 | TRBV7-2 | CASSLVSGGVGTQYF | TGTGCCAGCAGCTTAGTTAGCGGGGGGGTGGGGACGCAGTATTTT
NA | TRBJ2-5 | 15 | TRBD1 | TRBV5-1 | CASSTGTGGQETQYF | TGCGCCAGCAGCACCGGGACAGGGGGCCAAGAGACCCAGTACTTC
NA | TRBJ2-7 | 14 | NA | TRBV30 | CAWRPGMLSYEQYF | TGTGCCTGGAGACCCGGGATGTTGTCCTACGAGCAGTACTTC
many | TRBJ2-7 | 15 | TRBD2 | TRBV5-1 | CASSDLSGTTYEQYF | TGCGCCAGCAGCGACCTTAGCGGGACGACCTACGAGCAGTACTTC
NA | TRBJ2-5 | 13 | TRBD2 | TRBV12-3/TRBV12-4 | CASSLGTRKTQYF | TGTGCCAGCAGTTTGGGGACTAGAAAGACCCAGTACTTC
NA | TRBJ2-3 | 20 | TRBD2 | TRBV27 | CASSFQGLAGDGSITDAQYF | TGTGCCAGCAGTTTTCAGGGACTAGCGGGAGATGGCTCTATCACAGATGCGCAGTATTTT
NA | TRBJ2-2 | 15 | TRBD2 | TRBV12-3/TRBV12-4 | CASSPSGGSGGELFF | TGTGCCAGCAGTCCTAGCGGGGGGAGTGGCGGGGAGCTGTTTTTT
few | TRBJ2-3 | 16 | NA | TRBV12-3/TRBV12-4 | CASSSLAVAGTDTQYF | TGTGCCAGCAGTTCCTTAGCGGTCGCCGGCACAGATACGCAGTATTTT
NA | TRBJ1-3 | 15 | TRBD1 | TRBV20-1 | CSATNRGTTGNTIYF | TGCAGTGCCACCAACAGGGGAACCACTGGAAACACCATATATTTT